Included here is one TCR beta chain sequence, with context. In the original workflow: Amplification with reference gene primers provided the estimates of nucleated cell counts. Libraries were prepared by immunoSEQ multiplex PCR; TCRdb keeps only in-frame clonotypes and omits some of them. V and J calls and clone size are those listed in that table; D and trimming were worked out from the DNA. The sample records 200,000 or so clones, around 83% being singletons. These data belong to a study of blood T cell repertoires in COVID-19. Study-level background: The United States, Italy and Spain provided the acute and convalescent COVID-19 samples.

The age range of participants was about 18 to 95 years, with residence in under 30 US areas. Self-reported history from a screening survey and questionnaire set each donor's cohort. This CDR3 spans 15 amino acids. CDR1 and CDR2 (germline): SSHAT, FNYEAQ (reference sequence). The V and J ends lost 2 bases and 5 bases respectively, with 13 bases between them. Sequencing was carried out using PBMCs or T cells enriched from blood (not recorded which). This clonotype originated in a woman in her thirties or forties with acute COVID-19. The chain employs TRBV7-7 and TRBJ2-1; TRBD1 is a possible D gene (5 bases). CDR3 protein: CASSLSQGAHNEQFF. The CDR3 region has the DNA TGTGCCAGCAGCTTATCGCAGGGCGCCCACAATGAGCAGTTCTTC.